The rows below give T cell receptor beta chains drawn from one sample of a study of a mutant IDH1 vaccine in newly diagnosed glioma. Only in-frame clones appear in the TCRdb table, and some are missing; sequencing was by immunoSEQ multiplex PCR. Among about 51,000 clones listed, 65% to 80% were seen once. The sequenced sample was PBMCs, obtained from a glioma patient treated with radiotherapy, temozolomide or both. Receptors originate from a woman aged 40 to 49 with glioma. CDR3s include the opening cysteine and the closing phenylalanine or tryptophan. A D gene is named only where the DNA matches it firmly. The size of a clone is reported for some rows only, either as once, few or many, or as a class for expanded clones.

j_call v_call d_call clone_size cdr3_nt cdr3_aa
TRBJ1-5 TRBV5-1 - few TGCGCCAGCAGCTTGAGTTGGGGCCGAGATCAGCCCCAGCATTTT CASSLSWGRDQPQHF
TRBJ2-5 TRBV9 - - TGTGCCAGCAGCGGGTCGGGGAGAGAGACCCAGTACTTC CASSGSGRETQYF
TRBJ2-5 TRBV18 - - TGTGCCAGCTCACCCAAGGACAGACAAGAGACCCAGTACTTC CASSPKDRQETQYF
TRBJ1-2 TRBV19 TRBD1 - TGTGCCAGTAGTTCTAAGGGGGCGCCTAATGGCTACACCTTC CASSSKGAPNGYTF
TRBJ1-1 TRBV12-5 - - TGTGCTAGTGGTTCACAGCCCATGAACACTGAAGCTTTCTTT CASGSQPMNTEAFF
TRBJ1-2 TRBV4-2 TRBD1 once TGTGCCAGCAGCCAAGATCTAAGGGACAGGGGGTATGGCTACACCTTC CASSQDLRDRGYGYTF
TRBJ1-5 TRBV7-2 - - TGTGCCAGCAGCTACCAGGCGATAACGCCCCAGCATTTT CASSYQAITPQHF
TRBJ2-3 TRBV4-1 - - TGCGCCAGCAGCCTAACCGGCGGCACTAGCACAGATACGCAGTATTTT CASSLTGGTSTDTQYF
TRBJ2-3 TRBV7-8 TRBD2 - TGTGCCAGCAGCCCCGCAAAGGGACTAGCGCGGTCAGATACGCAGTATTTT CASSPAKGLARSDTQYF
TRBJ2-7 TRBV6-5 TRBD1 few TGTGCCAGCAGTGGCCTGGACAGGGTGCACTACGAGCAGTACTTC CASSGLDRVHYEQYF
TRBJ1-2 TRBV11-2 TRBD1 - TGTGCCAGCAGCTTAGCCTCACAGGGGAAGGGCTATGGCTACACCTTC CASSLASQGKGYGYTF
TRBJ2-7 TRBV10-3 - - TGTGCCATCAGTGAAGGCAGCAGTAGCTCCTACGAGCAGTACTTC CAISEGSSSSYEQYF
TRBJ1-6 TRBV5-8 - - TGTGCCAGCAGCCCAGGACGGAATTCACCCCTCCACTTT CASSPGRNSPLHF
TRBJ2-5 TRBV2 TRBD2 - TGTGCCAGAGAGCGGGGGGGCCGCGAGACCCAGTACTTC CARERGGRETQYF
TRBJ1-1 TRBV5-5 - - TGTGCCAGCAGCGGGGGGGCTGAAGCTTTCTTT CASSGGAEAFF
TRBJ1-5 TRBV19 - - TGTGCCAGTAGCCAGTCAGCTAGCAATCAGCCCCAGCATTTT CASSQSASNQPQHF
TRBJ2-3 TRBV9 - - TGTGCCAGCAGCGTAGGAGGGAGCACAGATACGCAGTATTTT CASSVGGSTDTQYF
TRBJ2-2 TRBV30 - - TGTGCCTGGAGTGTATGGGGGGCCTCGAGATACACCGGGGAGCTGTTTTTT CAWSVWGASRYTGELFF
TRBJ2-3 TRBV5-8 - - TGTGCCAGCAGCTTGGCCGGAAATACGCAGTATTTT CASSLAGNTQYF
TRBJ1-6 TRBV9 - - TGTGCCAGCAGCGCGGGGGGGGGCAATTCACCCCTCCACTTT CASSAGGGNSPLHF